This TCR beta chain is drawn from a study of OX40 agonist ivuxolimab in advanced cancers. Method: immunoSEQ multiplex PCR; TCRdb's copy keeps in-frame clones and lacks some. The sample records fewer than 20,000 clones, roughly 85% being singletons. This CDR3 spans 14 amino acids. The germline V gene has CDR1 WNHNN and CDR2 SYGVQD (reference sequence). The ends lost 6 bases at V and 4 bases at J; junction bases unmatched: 8. The receptor was isolated from an adult with an advanced solid tumor such as melanoma, head and neck, liver or kidney cancer. The sequencing here drew on CD4+ or CD8+ T cells sorted from blood, taken in a trial of the OX40 agonist ivuxolimab. This chain joins TRBV10-1 and TRBJ2-7; 8 positions match TRBD2. The CDR3 sequence: CASSATSAPYEQYF. CDR3 coding DNA: TGCGCCAGCAGCGCGACTAGCGCGCCTTACGAGCAGTACTTC.